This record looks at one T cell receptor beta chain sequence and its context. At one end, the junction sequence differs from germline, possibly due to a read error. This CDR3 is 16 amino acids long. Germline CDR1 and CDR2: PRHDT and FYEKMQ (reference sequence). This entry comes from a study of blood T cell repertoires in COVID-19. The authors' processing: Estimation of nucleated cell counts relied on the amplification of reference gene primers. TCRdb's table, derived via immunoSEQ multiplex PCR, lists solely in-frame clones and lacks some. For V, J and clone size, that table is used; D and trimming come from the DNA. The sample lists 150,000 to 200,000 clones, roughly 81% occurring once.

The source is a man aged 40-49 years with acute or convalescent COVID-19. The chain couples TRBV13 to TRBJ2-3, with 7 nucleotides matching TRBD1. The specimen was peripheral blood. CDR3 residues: CASSIGDSGGTDTQYF. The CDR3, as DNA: TGTGCCAGCAGCATAGGGGACAGCGGAGGCACAGATACGCAGTATTTT. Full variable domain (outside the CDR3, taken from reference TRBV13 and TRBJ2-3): AAGVIQSPRHLIKEKRETATLKCYPIPRHDTVYWYQQGPGQDPQFLISFYEKMQSDKGSIPDRFSAQQFSDYHSELNMSSLELGDSALYFCASSIGDSGGTDTQYFGPGTRLTVL.